Included here is one T cell receptor (beta chain) sequence, with context. The sample comes from a study of OX40 agonist ivuxolimab in advanced cancers. Measured with immunoSEQ multiplex PCR; TCRdb has only the in-frame clones, and not every one. This table has approximately 86,000 clones, roughly 90% appearing once. In germline, CDR1 is SGHRS, CDR2 YFSETQ. V gave up 4 bases and J gave up 2 bases; unmatched junction bases: 5. The CDR3 covers 14 residues. The sequencing used CD4+ or CD8+ T cells sorted from blood, collected in a trial of the OX40 agonist ivuxolimab. The rearrangement joins TRBV5-1 to TRBJ1-2; 7 bases are shared with TRBD1. This receptor was identified in an adult with an advanced solid tumor such as melanoma, head and neck, liver or kidney cancer. CDR3 DNA sequence: TGCGCCAGCAGCGCCGGGACAGCCAACTATGGCTACACCTTC. Amino acid sequence: CASSAGTANYGYTF.